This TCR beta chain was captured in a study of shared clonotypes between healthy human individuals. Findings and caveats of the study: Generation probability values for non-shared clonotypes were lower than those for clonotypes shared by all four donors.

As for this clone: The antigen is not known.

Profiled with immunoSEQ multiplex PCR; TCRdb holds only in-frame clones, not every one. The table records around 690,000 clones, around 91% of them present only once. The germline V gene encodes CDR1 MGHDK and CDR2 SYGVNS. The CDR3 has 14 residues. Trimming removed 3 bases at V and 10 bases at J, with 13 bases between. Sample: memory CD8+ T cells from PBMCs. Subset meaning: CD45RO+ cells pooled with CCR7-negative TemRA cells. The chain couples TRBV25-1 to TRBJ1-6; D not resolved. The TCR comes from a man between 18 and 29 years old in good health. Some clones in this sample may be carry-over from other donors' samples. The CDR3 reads CASSDSGGISPLHF. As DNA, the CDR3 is TGTGCCAGCAGTGACTCGGGAGGGATATCACCCCTCCACTTT.